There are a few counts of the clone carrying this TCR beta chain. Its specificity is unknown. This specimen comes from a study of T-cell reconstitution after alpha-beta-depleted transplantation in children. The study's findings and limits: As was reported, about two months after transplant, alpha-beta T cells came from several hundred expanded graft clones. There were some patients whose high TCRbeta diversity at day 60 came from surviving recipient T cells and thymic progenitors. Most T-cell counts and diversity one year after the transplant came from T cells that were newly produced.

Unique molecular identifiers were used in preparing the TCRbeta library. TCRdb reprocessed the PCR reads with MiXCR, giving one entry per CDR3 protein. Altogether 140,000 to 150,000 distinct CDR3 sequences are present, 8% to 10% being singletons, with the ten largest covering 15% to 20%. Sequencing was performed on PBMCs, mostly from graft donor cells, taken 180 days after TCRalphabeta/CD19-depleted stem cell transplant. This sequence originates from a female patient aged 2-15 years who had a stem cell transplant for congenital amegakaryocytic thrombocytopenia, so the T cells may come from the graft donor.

CDR3 nucleotides: TGTGCCAGCAGCGCGACTAGGAATGAGCAGTTCTTC. This gives the protein CASSATRNEQFF. This rearrangement joins TRBV7-2 to TRBJ2-1; TRBD2 might be the D (6 bases). Germline lookup yields CDR1 SGHTA and CDR2 FQGNSA. V lost 5 bases to trimming and J lost 7 bases, with 9 bases between them. The CDR3 consists of 12 residues.